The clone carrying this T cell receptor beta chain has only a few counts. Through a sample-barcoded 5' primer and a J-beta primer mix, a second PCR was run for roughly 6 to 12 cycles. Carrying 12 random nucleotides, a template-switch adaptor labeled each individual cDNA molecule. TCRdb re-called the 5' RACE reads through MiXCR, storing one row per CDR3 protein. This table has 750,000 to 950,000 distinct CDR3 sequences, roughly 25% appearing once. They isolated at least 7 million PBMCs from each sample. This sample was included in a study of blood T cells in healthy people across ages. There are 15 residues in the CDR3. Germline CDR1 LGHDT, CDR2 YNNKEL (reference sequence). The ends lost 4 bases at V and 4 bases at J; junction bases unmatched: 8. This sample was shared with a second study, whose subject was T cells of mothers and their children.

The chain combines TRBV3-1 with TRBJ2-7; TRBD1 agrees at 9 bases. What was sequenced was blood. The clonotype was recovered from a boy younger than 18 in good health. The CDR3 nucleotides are TGTGCCAGCAGCCGCGGGACAGGGAGGGAATACGAGCAGTACTTC. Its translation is CASSRGTGREYEQYF.